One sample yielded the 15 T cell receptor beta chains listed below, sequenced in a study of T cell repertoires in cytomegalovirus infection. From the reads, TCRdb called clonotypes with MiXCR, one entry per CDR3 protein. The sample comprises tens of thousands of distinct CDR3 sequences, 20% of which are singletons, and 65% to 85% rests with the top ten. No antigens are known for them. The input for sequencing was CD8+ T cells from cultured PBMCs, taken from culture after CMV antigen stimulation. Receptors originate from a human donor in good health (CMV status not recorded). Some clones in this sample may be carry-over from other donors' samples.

CDR3 DNA sequence: TGTGCCAGCAGCTTCCAGCCCGGGACAGTCGAAGGGGACACTGAAGCTTTCTTT. As protein: CASSFQPGTVEGDTEAFF. The chain combines TRBV7-8 with TRBJ1-1; 7 bases agree with TRBD1. Losses at the gene ends were 3 bases for V and 3 bases for J; bases not matched to a gene: 16. The CDR3 extends over 18 amino acids. Per germline, CDR1 SGHVS and CDR2 FQNEAQ.

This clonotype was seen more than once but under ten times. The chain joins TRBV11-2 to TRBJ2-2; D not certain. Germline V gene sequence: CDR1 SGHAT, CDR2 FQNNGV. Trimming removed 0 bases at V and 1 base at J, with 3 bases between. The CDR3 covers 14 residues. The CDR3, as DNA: TGTGCCAGCAGCTTAGAGGGGAACACCGGGGAGCTGTTTTTT. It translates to CASSLEGNTGELFF.

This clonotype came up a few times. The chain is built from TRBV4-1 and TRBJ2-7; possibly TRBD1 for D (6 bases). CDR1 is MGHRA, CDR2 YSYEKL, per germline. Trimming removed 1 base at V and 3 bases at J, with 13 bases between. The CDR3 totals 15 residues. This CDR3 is CASSQALQGNYEQYF. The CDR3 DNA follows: TGCGCCAGCAGCCAAGCATTACAGGGTAACTACGAGCAGTACTTC.

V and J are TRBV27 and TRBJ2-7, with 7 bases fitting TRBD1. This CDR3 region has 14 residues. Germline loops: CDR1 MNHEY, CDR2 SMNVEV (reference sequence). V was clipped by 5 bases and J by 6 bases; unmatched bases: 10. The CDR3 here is CASSLRQGPFEQYF. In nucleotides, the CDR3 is TGTGCCAGCAGTCTCCGACAGGGACCCTTCGAGCAGTACTTC.

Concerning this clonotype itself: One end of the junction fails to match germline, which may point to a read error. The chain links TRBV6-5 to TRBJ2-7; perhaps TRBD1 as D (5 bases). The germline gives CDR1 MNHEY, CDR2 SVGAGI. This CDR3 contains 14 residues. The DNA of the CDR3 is TGTGACAGCAGTTACGGGCAGGGATGGTACGAGCAGTACTTC. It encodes CDSSYGQGWYEQYF.

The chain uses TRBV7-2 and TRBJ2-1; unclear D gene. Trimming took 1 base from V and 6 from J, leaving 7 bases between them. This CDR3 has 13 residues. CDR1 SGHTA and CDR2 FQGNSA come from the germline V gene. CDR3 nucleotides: TGTGCCAGCAGCTTAGGCAGGACCAATGAGCAGTTCTTC. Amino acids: CASSLGRTNEQFF.

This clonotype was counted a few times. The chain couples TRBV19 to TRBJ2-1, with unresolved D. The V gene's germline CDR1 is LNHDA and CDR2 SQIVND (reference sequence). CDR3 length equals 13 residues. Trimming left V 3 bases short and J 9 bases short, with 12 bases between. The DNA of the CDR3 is TGTGCCAGTAGTATTCGAAGTGGTAGTGAGCAGTTCTTC. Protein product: CASSIRSGSEQFF.

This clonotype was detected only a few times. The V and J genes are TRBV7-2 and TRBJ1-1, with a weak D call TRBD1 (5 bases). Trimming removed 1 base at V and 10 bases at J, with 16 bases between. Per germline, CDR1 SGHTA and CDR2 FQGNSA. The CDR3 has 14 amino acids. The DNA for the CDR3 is TGTGCCAGCAGCTTAGTGAGGAGGGGTAGCGGAGCTTTCTTT. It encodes CASSLVRRGSGAFF. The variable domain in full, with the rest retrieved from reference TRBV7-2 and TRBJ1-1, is GAGVSQSPSNKVTEKGKDVELRCDPISGHTALYWYRQSLGQGLEFLIYFQGNSAPDKSGLPSDRFSAERTGGSVSTLTIQRTQQEDSAVYLCASSLVRRGSGAFFGQGTRLTVV.

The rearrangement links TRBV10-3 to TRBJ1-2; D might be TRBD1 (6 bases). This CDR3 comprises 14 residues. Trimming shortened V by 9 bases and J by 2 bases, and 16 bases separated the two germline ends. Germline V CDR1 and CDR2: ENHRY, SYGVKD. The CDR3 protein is CAIGGQTLNYGYTF. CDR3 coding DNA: TGTGCCATAGGAGGACAGACTTTAAACTATGGCTACACCTTC.

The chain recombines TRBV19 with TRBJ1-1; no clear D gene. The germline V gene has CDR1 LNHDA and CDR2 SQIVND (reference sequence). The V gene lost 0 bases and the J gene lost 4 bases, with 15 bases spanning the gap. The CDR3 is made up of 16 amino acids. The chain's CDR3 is CASSIDQLSASTEAFF. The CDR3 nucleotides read TGTGCCAGTAGTATAGATCAATTAAGCGCGAGCACTGAAGCTTTCTTT.

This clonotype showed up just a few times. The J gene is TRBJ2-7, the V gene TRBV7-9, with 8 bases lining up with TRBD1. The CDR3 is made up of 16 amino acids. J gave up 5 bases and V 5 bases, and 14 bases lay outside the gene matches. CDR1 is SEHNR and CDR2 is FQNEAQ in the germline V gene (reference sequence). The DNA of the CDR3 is TGTGCCAGCAGCCCCCCGGGGACAGGTGATGGAGACGAGCAGTACTTC. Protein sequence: CASSPPGTGDGDEQYF.

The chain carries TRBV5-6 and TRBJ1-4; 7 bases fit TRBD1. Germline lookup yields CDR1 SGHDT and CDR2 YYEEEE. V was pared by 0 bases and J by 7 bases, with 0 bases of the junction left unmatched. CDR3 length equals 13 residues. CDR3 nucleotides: TGTGCCAGCAGCTTGGGACAGGGTGAAAAACTGTTTTTT. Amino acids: CASSLGQGEKLFF.

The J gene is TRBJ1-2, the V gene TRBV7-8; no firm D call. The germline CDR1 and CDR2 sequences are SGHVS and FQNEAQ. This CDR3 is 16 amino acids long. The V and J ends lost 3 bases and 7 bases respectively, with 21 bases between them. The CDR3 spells CASSFYSGIQRAGYTF. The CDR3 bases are TGTGCCAGCAGCTTCTACTCCGGAATCCAACGGGCTGGCTACACCTTC.

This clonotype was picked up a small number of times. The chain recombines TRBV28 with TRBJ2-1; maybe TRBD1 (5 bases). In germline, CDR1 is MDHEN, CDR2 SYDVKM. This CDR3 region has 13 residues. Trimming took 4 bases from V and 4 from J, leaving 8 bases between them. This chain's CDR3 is CASSSDRYNEQFF. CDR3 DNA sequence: TGTGCCAGCAGTTCTGACAGATACAATGAGCAGTTCTTC.

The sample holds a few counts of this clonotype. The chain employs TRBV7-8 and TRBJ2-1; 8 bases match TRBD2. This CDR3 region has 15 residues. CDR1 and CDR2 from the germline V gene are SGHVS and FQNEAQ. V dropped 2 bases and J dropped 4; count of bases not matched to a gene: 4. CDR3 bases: TGTGCCAGCAGCTTACGAACTAGCGGATACAATGAGCAGTTCTTC. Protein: CASSLRTSGYNEQFF. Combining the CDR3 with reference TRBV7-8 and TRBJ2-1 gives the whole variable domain GAGVSQSPRYKVAKRGQDVALRCDPISGHVSLFWYQQALGQGPEFLTYFQNEAQLDKSGLPSDRFFAERPEGSVSTLKIQRTQQEDSAVYLCASSLRTSGYNEQFFGPGTRLTVL.